The 6 T cell receptor beta chains listed next were all sequenced from one sample in a study of blood T cells in healthy people across ages. The use of a sample-barcoded 5' primer and a J-beta primer mix characterized a second PCR of about 7 to 12 cycles. TCRdb reprocessed the 5' RACE reads with MiXCR, giving one entry per CDR3 protein. Among approximately 850,000 distinct CDR3 sequences, around two fifths were seen once, and the ten largest hold approximately 20%. The sample taken for sequencing was blood. The receptors originated from a man aged 60-69 years in good health.

J is TRBJ2-5 and V is TRBV20-1; 9 positions match TRBD1. Germline values: CDR1 DFQATT, CDR2 SNEGSKA (reference sequence). With 2 bases clipped from V and 2 bases from J, the junction kept 6 bases outside the gene matches. The CDR3 length is 15 residues. CDR3 protein: CSARLSGTGQETQYF. The CDR3 DNA follows: TGCAGTGCTAGATTGTCTGGGACAGGGCAAGAGACCCAGTACTTC.

This sequence joins TRBV29-1 and TRBJ1-2; D is unclear. In germline, CDR1 is SQVTM, CDR2 ANQGSEA. Trimming left V 7 bases short and J 4 bases short, with 16 bases between. CDR3 length equals 13 residues. CDR3 in DNA: TGCAGCGCAGACGTGGGCTGCGGCTATGGCTACACCTTC. Its protein product is CSADVGCGYGYTF.

This sequence joins TRBV2 and TRBJ2-3; no definite D call. Per germline, CDR1 SNHLY and CDR2 FYNNEI. Trimming pared 7 bases from V and 2 bases from J, leaving 19 bases between. The CDR3 is made up of 16 amino acids. CDR3 amino acids: CASTADYLDSTDTQYF. CDR3 coding DNA: TGTGCCAGCACGGCGGATTATTTAGACTCCACAGATACGCAGTATTTT. The full variable domain, its missing parts supplied by reference TRBV2 and TRBJ2-3, is EPEVTQTPSHQVTQMGQEVILRCVPISNHLYFYWYRQILGQKVEFLVSFYNNEISEKSEIFDDQFSVERPDGSNFTLKIRSTKLEDSAMYFCASTADYLDSTDTQYFGPGTRLTVL.

This chain joins TRBV2 and TRBJ1-5; D may be TRBD1 (6 bases). Trimming shortened V by 6 bases and J by 4 bases, and 13 bases separated the two germline ends. CDR3 length equals 14 residues. Germline CDR1 is SNHLY and CDR2 is FYNNEI. The CDR3 nucleotides are TGTGCCAGCAGAGAGGACAGCTTAAATCAGCCCCAGCATTTT. It encodes CASREDSLNQPQHF.

A note on this clonotype: One junction end disagrees with the germline gene, perhaps due to a read error. CDR3 DNA sequence: TGTGCCTGCAGTTTTGAATCCTACGAGCAGTACTTC. Amino acids: CACSFESYEQYF. The chain combines TRBV12-3 or TRBV12-4 with TRBJ2-7; D uncertain. The CDR3 is 12 amino acids.

The rearrangement joins TRBV6-1 to TRBJ2-6, with a possible D match to TRBD1 (6 bases). This CDR3 has 18 residues. The ends were cut back, 7 bases at V and 0 bases at J, with 19 bases in the middle. Looked up from germline, CDR1 is MNHNS and CDR2 is SASEGT. The CDR3 is CASNQGLLSLSGANVLTF. Here the CDR3 DNA reads TGTGCCAGCAATCAGGGGCTTTTATCTCTCTCTGGGGCCAACGTCCTGACTTTC.